The TCR beta chain described here comes from a study of T cell repertoires in cytomegalovirus infection (dated by TCRdb to between 2017 and 2020). For the study in its entirety: Donor HLA type was relevant to the analysis, as public TCR beta signatures indicated carriage of CMV infection together with the matching HLA type. Study-wide conclusions, independent of this receptor: In both this cohort and an independent approximately 350-donor cohort, the cumulative frequency of public TCR beta family members distinguished carriers of CMV infection plus the relevant HLA type. In the ex vivo response, HLA-C-restricted CMV-specific TCR beta clonotypes were dominant, and in two of eight donors the single most frequent clonotype came from this HLA-C-restricted group.

A remark on this clonotype: The antigen it recognizes is unknown. The input lacks base qualities; no much larger clone sits a single base away.

The CDR3 spans 13 residues, from the cysteine through the phenylalanine. Of the read, only the CDR3 DNA is kept; its 39 bases are in frame from base 1. According to the germline V gene, CDR1 reads MDHEN and CDR2 reads SYDVKM. At the junction V is shortened by 5 bases and J by 9 bases; bases outside the gene matches: 8. The sequencing machine was an Illumina HiSeq 1500. Clones were called with MiXCR by TCRdb after fastp trimmed the public reads at Q25, and only in-frame beta chains were retained. Each record represents a unique CDR3 protein, reported with the most common genes and DNA among its rows. This sample gives 250,000 to 300,000 distinct CDR3 sequences in total; approximately 17% of them show up just once. The ten largest account for around 47% of the sample.

The sample taken for sequencing was CD8+ T cells from PBMCs. The sequence links TRBV28 to TRBJ2-3, and TRBD1 matches 7 of the central bases. This clonotype originated in a human donor in good health (CMV status not recorded). Some clones in this sample may be carry-over from other donors' samples. CDR3 loop: CASSDLGQQTQYF. The sequenced DNA: TGTGCCAGCAGTGATTTGGGACAGCAGACGCAGTATTTT.